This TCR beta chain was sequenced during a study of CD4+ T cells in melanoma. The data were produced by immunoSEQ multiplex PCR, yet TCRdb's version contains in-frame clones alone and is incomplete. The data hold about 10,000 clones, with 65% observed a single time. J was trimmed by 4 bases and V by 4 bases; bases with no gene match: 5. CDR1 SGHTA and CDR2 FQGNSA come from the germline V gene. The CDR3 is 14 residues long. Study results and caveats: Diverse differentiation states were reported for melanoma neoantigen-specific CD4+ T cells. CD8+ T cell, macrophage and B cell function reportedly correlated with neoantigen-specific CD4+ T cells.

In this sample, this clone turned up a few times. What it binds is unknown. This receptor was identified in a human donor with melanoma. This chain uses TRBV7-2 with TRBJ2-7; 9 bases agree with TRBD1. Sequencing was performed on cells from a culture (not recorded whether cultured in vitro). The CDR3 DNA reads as TGTGCCAGCAGCTCGGACAGGGGAAGATACGAGCAGTACTTC. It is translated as CASSSDRGRYEQYF.